The 6 T cell receptor beta chains below all came from one sample that was sequenced in a study of spatial heterogeneity in lung cancer. TCRdb recomputed calls from the 5' RACE reads with MiXCR, one row per CDR3 protein. Of under 30,000 distinct CDR3 sequences listed, 3% to 4% were seen once; the top ten hold under 35%. The time point is: sample taken at primary tumor resection. Without sorting, whole RNA was sequenced from tumor, nontumor lung or frozen PBMC. The sample in question was PBMCs, obtained at surgery. The source of these receptors is a female donor with early-stage non-small cell lung cancer.

This clonotype was recorded many times. The chain combines TRBV7-2 with TRBJ1-2; possible D gene TRBD1, 6 bases. Looked up from germline, CDR1 is SGHTA and CDR2 is FQGNSA. V was pared by 1 base and J by 2 bases, with 8 bases between. The CDR3 totals 14 residues. The CDR3 nucleotides are TGTGCCAGCAGCTTAGTTACAGGGAACTATGGCTACACCTTC. As protein: CASSLVTGNYGYTF.

Many counts were recorded for this clonotype. This sequence joins TRBV27 and TRBJ2-3; 7 bases match TRBD2. After removal of 3 bases from V and 8 bases from J, the junction contained 20 bases not matched to a gene. Germline lookup yields CDR1 MNHEY and CDR2 SMNVEV (reference sequence). CDR3 length: 18 amino acids. The CDR3 nucleotides are TGTGCCAGCAGTTTCGGGCAGGGTGGAGGGAGGGCCCCTCGTACGCAGTATTTT. Residues: CASSFGQGGGRAPRTQYF.

This clonotype was detected many times. V and J are TRBV5-4 and TRBJ1-1, with TRBD1 matching over 12 bases. V lost 4 bases to trimming and J lost 7 bases; unmatched junction nucleotides: 8. Germline CDR1 is SGHNT and CDR2 is YYREEE (reference sequence). The CDR3 spans 15 residues. The chain's CDR3 is CASSAGTGGGSEAFF. The CDR3 coding sequence is TGTGCCAGCAGCGCGGGGACAGGGGGCGGGAGTGAAGCTTTCTTT. Variable domain in full (rest from reference TRBV5-4 and TRBJ1-1): ETGVTQSPTHLIKTRGQQVTLRCSSQSGHNTVSWYQQALGQGPQFIFQYYREEENGRGNFPPRFSGLQFPNYSSELNVNALELDDSALYLCASSAGTGGGSEAFFGQGTRLTVV.

This clonotype has ten or more counts. V is TRBV7-6 and J is TRBJ2-5, with TRBD2 matching over 11 bases. Germline lookup yields CDR1 SGHVS and CDR2 FNYEAQ. The CDR3 covers 15 residues. V gave up 5 bases and J gave up 2 bases; unmatched junction bases: 4. The CDR3 coding sequence is TGTGCCAGCAGCGGACTAGCGGGCCTACAAGAGACCCAGTACTTC. Translated: CASSGLAGLQETQYF. The full variable domain, rest sourced from reference TRBV7-6 and TRBJ2-5, is GAGVSQSPRYKVTKRGQDVALRCDPISGHVSLYWYRQALGQGPEFLTYFNYEAQQDKSGLPNDRFSAERPEGSISTLTIQRTEQRDSAMYRCASSGLAGLQETQYFGPGTRLLVL.

The J gene is TRBJ2-1, the V gene TRBV3-1; 11 bases fit TRBD2. The CDR3 extends over 15 amino acids. In germline, CDR1 is LGHDT, CDR2 YNNKEL (reference sequence). With 1 base clipped from V and 8 bases from J, the junction kept 4 bases outside the gene matches. The DNA for the CDR3 is TGTGCCAGCAGCCAAGTTACTAGCGGGGGATATGAGCAGTTCTTC. It is translated as CASSQVTSGGYEQFF.

This clonotype was counted many times. Relative to the germline gene, one junction end is altered; a read error may explain this. The V call is TRBV7-7, the J call TRBJ2-1; 8 bases fit TRBD1. The CDR3 runs to 12 residues. In germline, CDR1 is SSHAT, CDR2 FNYEAQ (reference sequence). CDR3 protein: CASSGQGNEQFF. DNA of the CDR3: TGTGCTAGCAGCGGACAGGGAAATGAGCAGTTCTTC.